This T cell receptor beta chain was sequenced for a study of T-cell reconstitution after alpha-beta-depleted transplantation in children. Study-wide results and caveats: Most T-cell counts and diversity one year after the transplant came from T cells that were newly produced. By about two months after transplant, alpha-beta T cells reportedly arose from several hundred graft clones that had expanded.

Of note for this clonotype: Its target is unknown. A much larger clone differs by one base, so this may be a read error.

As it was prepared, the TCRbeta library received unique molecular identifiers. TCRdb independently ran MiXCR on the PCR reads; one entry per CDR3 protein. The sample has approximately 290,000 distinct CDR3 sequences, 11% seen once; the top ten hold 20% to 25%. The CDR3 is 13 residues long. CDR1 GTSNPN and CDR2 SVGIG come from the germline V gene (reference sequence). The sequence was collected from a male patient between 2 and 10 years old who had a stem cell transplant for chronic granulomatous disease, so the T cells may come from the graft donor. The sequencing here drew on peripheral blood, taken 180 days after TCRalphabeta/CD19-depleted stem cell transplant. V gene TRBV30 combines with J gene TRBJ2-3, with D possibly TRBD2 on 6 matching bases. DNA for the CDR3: TGTGCCTTAGCACGGGAGTCCACAGATACGCAGTGTTTT. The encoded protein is CALARESTDTQCF.